These T cell receptor beta chains were read from a single sample in a study of PD-1 blockade in classical Hodgkin lymphoma. Only in-frame clones appear in the TCRdb table, and some are missing; sequencing was by immunoSEQ multiplex PCR. The data show tens of thousands of clones, approximately 90% seen once. The sample in question was peripheral blood mononuclear cells (PBMCs), obtained before the fourth cycle of nivolumab. Receptors were obtained from a human donor with classical Hodgkin lymphoma. The CDR3 runs from the conserved cysteine through the conserved F or W. The order of the fields is V gene, D gene, clone size, J gene, CDR3 DNA, CDR3 protein. A D gene is named only where the DNA matches it firmly. Some rows mark clone size as missing; the rest say once, few, many or name a class of expanded clone.

>TRBV25-1|.|.|TRBJ2-7
TGTGCCAGCAGTGAATCCGGGACAACCAACTCCTACGAGCAGTACTTC
CASSESGTTNSYEQYF
>TRBV12-1|.|.|TRBJ2-1
TGTGCCAGCAGCCGGCCCGGGAGTATTCGTAATGAGCAGTTCTTC
CASSRPGSIRNEQFF
>TRBV18|.|.|TRBJ1-1
TGTGCCAGCTCACAGGACACCCCGAACACTGAAGCTTTCTTT
CASSQDTPNTEAFF
>TRBV5-6|TRBD2|.|TRBJ2-3
TGTGCCAGCAGACGACTAGCGGGAGGAGATACGCAGTATTTT
CASRRLAGGDTQYF
>TRBV29-1|.|.|TRBJ1-5
TGCAGCGTTGGGGTCGATCAGCCCCAGCATTTT
CSVGVDQPQHF
>TRBV29-1|TRBD2|.|TRBJ2-1
TGCAGCGTCGACGGGACTAGCGGGACGGGATACAATGAGCAGTTCTTC
CSVDGTSGTGYNEQFF
>TRBV28|.|.|TRBJ1-5
TGTGCCAGCAGTCCCCAGCAGGGGAATCAGCCCCAGCATTTT
CASSPQQGNQPQHF
>TRBV29-1|.|.|TRBJ2-2
TGCAGCGTTCAACTAACCACTACCACCGGGGAGCTGTTTTTT
CSVQLTTTTGELFF
>TRBV7-8|TRBD2|.|TRBJ2-5
TGTGCCAGCAGCTTGGTGGGGGGGACCCAAGAGACCCAGTACTTC
CASSLVGGTQETQYF
>TRBV11-2|.|.|TRBJ1-1
TGTGCCAGCAGCTTAGTTGGGGGAAACACTGAAGCTTTCTTT
CASSLVGGNTEAFF
>TRBV5-5|.|.|TRBJ2-7
TGTGCCAGCAGTCCCAGGGTCCCCTCCTACGAGCAGTACTTC
CASSPRVPSYEQYF
>TRBV2|.|.|TRBJ1-5
TGTGCCAGCACACGCGGGGAAGGCAATCAGCCCCAGCATTTT
CASTRGEGNQPQHF
>TRBV5-4|TRBD2|.|TRBJ2-2
TGTGCCAGCAGCTTGTTGCGGGGGGTGAACACCGGGGAGCTGTTTTTT
CASSLLRGVNTGELFF
>TRBV27|.|.|TRBJ2-4
TGTGCCAGCAGTTCGGACGGAAGGAACCTAGCCAAAAACATTCAGTACTTC
CASSSDGRNLAKNIQYF
>TRBV15|.|.|TRBJ2-2
TGTGCCACCAGCAGATTCAGGGTCCCCCGGGACACCGGGGAGCTGTTTTTT
CATSRFRVPRDTGELFF
>TRBV7-6|TRBD1|.|TRBJ2-5
TGTGCCAGCAGCTCGAACAGGGGTTGGGAGACCCAGTACTTC
CASSSNRGWETQYF
>TRBV7-9|.|.|TRBJ2-3
TGTGCCAGCAGCTTAGGCGTCCCGGGCACAGATACGCAGTATTTT
CASSLGVPGTDTQYF
>TRBV18|.|few|TRBJ1-5
TGTGCCAGCTCACCACAGGGTGGCAATCAGCCCCAGCATTTT
CASSPQGGNQPQHF
>TRBV15|.|.|TRBJ1-5
TGTGCCACCAGCAGAGATCTGGGTAGCAATCAGCCCCAGCATTTT
CATSRDLGSNQPQHF
>TRBV4-1|TRBD2|.|TRBJ2-1
TGCGCCAGCAGCCAAGACGTTACTAGCGGGAGGGGGAATGAGCAGTTCTTC
CASSQDVTSGRGNEQFF
>TRBV6-1|.|.|TRBJ1-5
TGTGCCAGCAGTGAAGTCAGTCAGCATTTT
CASSEVSQHF
>TRBV7-9|.|.|TRBJ2-3
TGTGCCAGCAGCCCTATCGCAGATACGCAGTATTTT
CASSPIADTQYF
>TRBV6-5|.|.|TRBJ2-1
TGTGCCAGCAGTTACTTTTTAGCAGACTACAATGAGCAGTTCTTC
CASSYFLADYNEQFF
>TRBV7-2|.|.|TRBJ1-4
TGTGCCAGCAGCTTAGGCCCTTTGGGTGAAAAACTGTTTTTT
CASSLGPLGEKLFF
>TRBV27|TRBD1|.|TRBJ1-6
TGTGCCAGCAGTTTACTGTTTGTACAGGGGGCGGTTCAACCCCTCCACTTT
CASSLLFVQGAVQPLHF
>TRBV6-4|TRBD1|.|TRBJ1-2
TGTGCCAGCAGTGCGACAGGGGTTGGGGGCTACACCTTC
CASSATGVGGYTF